This TCR beta chain is drawn from a study of patients and donors after allogeneic stem cell transplantation. TCRdb re-derived calls from the RT-PCR reads in MiXCR, one entry per CDR3 protein. The profile shows about 200,000 distinct CDR3 sequences, 35% to 45% of them singletons. The germline V gene encodes CDR1 ENHRY and CDR2 SYGVKD. Trimming took 4 bases from V and 1 from J; bases not matched to a gene: 5. This CDR3 region has 15 residues. The sample comprised blood, either unsorted or a sorted T cell fraction (not recorded which). The receptor comes from a human donor who was either an allogeneic HSCT recipient or a stem cell or donor lymphocyte infusion donor (not recorded which). It is not recorded whose cells these are; they may come from a transplant donor. The V gene is TRBV10-3, the J gene TRBJ1-2; 8 bases are shared with TRBD1. DNA for the CDR3: TGTGCCATCAGTGCCTGGGACAGGATTAACTATGGCTACACCTTC. Translating it yields CAISAWDRINYGYTF.